This TCR beta chain was recorded in a study of T cells after yellow fever vaccination. TCRdb recomputed calls from the 5' RACE reads with MiXCR, one row per CDR3 protein. The table records about 170,000 distinct CDR3 sequences, 8% to 13% of them present only once. Germline CDR1 is MNHEY and CDR2 is SMNVEV (reference sequence). The CDR3 sequence is 15 residues long. Trimming took 2 bases from V and 1 from J; bases not matched to a gene: 0. This chain joins TRBV27 and TRBJ2-5; 11 bases line up with TRBD1. This sequence originates from a man younger than 30 who received the YFV17D yellow fever vaccine. This specimen was CD8+ T cells sorted from PBMCs, taken 15 days after the yellow fever booster vaccination. In DNA form, the CDR3 reads TGTGCCAGCAGTTTAGGGACAGGGGGCCAAGAGACCCAGTACTTC. Amino acids: CASSLGTGGQETQYF.